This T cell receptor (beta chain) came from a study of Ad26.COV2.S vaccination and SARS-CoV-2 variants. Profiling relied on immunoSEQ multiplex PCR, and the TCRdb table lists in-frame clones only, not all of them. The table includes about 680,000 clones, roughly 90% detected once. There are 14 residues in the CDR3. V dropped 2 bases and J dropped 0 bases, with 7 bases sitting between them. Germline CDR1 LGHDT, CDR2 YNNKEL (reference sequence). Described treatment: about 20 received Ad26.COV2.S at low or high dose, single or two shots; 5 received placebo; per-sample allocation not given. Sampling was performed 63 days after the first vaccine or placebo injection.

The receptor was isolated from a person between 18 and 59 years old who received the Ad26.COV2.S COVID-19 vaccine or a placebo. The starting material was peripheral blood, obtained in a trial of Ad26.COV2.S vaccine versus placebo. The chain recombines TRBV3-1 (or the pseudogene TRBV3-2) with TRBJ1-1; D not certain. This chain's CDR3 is CASSQWVVNTEAFF. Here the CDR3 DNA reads TGTGCCAGCAGCCAATGGGTCGTGAACACTGAAGCTTTCTTT.